Listed below are T cell receptor beta chains from one sample, sequenced in a study of T cells of healthy individuals. Via MiXCR, TCRdb re-called the 5' RACE reads, giving one row per CDR3 protein. This sample has 95,000 to 100,000 distinct CDR3 sequences, with around 17% found just once. The origin of the receptors is a human donor in good health. Each CDR3 is given with its conserved first and last residue. The order of the fields is CDR3 length, V gene, J gene, CDR3 protein.

>14|TRBV28|TRBJ2-2
CASSPGTSSGELFF
>15|TRBV2|TRBJ2-1
CASTPDRNSYNEQFF
>12|TRBV7-9|TRBJ1-1
CASSQGGARAFF
>17|TRBV3-1|TRBJ1-4
CASSQESSAGGNEKLFF
>15|TRBV2|TRBJ1-5
CASRARTRSNQPQHF
>13|TRBV24-1|TRBJ1-2
CATSVTDNYGYTF
>13|TRBV20-1|TRBJ1-2
CSAPPGPFYGYTF
>13|TRBV3-1|TRBJ2-3
CASSQDPSDTQYF
>13|TRBV7-2|TRBJ1-4
CASCPGFSEKLFF
>14|TRBV7-9|TRBJ1-1
CASSLEGPNTEAFF
>14|TRBV28|TRBJ1-4
CAATGAATNEKLFF
>14|TRBV20-1|TRBJ2-5
CSAGDSNRQMTQYF
>14|TRBV20-1|TRBJ2-3
CSASRDRGRDTQYF
>13|TRBV30|TRBJ1-1
CAWSVAENTEAFF
>12|TRBV7-2|TRBJ1-2
CASSLGHIGYTF
>14|TRBV6-5|TRBJ2-2
CASSSGTKTGELFF
>17|TRBV4-3|TRBJ2-3
CASSLNPGLAGPDTQYF